This T cell receptor beta chain was found in a study of shared clonotypes between healthy human individuals. Study summary: Donors were two women and a few men aged 18 to 49. Study-wide points: Enrolling few donors narrowed the genetic and exposure-history diversity that was represented. Sequencing depth was expected to affect clonotype sharing among donors.

Here immunoSEQ multiplex PCR was the method, and the copy in TCRdb shows in-frame clones only, minus some. The data show about 450,000 clones, roughly 85% seen once. J lost 3 bases, V lost 5 bases, and 5 bases had no gene match. The CDR3 totals 15 residues. Looked up from germline, CDR1 is SGHVS and CDR2 is FNYEAQ. Nashville, Tennessee was home to all donors, each a Caucasian adult. With respect to this clone: Its antigen is undetermined.

Material: PBMCs. The TCR sequence derives from a woman in her 40s in good health. Some clones in this sample may be carry-over from other donors' samples. The chain recombines TRBV7-6 with TRBJ2-5; 11 nucleotides agree with TRBD2. The CDR3 here is CASSGIAGGKETQYF. CDR3 nucleotides: TGTGCCAGCAGCGGAATAGCGGGAGGGAAAGAGACCCAGTACTTC.